These 29 T cell receptor beta chains came from one sample sequenced in a study of OX40 agonist ivuxolimab in advanced cancers. Profiled with immunoSEQ multiplex PCR; TCRdb holds only in-frame clones, not every one. The sample holds about 58,000 clones; 85% to 90% are singletons and the top ten take about 1%. The material was CD4+ or CD8+ T cells sorted from blood, obtained in a trial of the OX40 agonist ivuxolimab. The source is an adult with an advanced solid tumor such as melanoma, head and neck, liver or kidney cancer.

The table lists this clone with a few counts. CDR3 region: CASSPFVNSPLHF. In DNA, the CDR3 is TGTGCCAGCAGCCCGTTTGTAAATTCACCCCTCCACTTT. This rearrangement joins TRBV14 to TRBJ1-6; D call uncertain. Trimming left V 4 bases short and J 7 bases short, with 8 bases between. The CDR3 runs to 13 residues. Germline V CDR1 and CDR2: SGHDN, FVKESK.

V gene TRBV6-1 combines with J gene TRBJ2-1; 8 bases map to TRBD1. The CDR3 extends over 14 amino acids. V lost 1 base to trimming and J lost 6 bases; unmatched junction nucleotides: 2. The germline V gene encodes CDR1 MNHNS and CDR2 SASEGT. CDR3 sequence reads: CASSEGQGFNEQFF. CDR3 DNA: TGTGCCAGCAGTGAAGGACAGGGGTTCAATGAGCAGTTCTTC.

This clone was seen just once. The V call is TRBV12-1, the J call TRBJ2-1; the table gives TRBD2 as D, unverified against the DNA. TRBV12-1 is annotated as a pseudogene. There are 16 residues in the CDR3. The CDR3 spells CASSFAPMTSGLWQFF. As DNA, the CDR3 is TGTGCCAGCAGCTTTGCGCCCATGACTAGCGGGTTATGGCAGTTCTTC.

The chain has TRBV11-2 and TRBJ1-2; 8 bases line up with TRBD1. CDR3 length equals 13 residues. CDR1 is SGHAT and CDR2 is FQNNGV in the germline V gene. With 6 bases clipped from V and 7 bases from J, the junction kept 7 bases outside the gene matches. The CDR3 region is CASRGQVGGGYTF. In DNA form, the CDR3 reads TGTGCCAGCAGGGGACAGGTCGGTGGTGGCTACACCTTC. Full variable domain (rest looked up from reference TRBV11-2 and TRBJ1-2): EAGVAQSPRYKIIEKRQSVAFWCNPISGHATLYWYQQILGQGPKLLIQFQNNGVVDDSQLPKDRFSAERLKGVDSTLKIQPAKLEDSAVYLCASRGQVGGGYTFGSGTRLTVV.

V gene TRBV5-4 combines with J gene TRBJ2-5, with 7 bases lining up with TRBD1. V trimming: 3 bases; J trimming: 9 bases; junction bases outside the gene matches: 11. The germline gives CDR1 SGHNT, CDR2 YYREEE (reference sequence). CDR3 length: 14 residues. The CDR3 DNA sequence: TGTGCCAGCAGCTCAGGGACAGACAGGAAGCCCCAGTACTTC. Its translation is CASSSGTDRKPQYF. Using reference TRBV5-4 and TRBJ2-5 for the parts outside the CDR3, the full variable domain is ETGVTQSPTHLIKTRGQQVTLRCSSQSGHNTVSWYQQALGQGPQFIFQYYREEENGRGNFPPRFSGLQFPNYSSELNVNALELDDSALYLCASSSGTDRKPQYFGPGTRLLVL.

The J gene is TRBJ1-5, the V gene TRBV6-1; 10 bases fit TRBD1. The V and J ends lost 4 bases and 1 base, in that order; junction bases with no gene match: 10. The germline CDR1 and CDR2 sequences are MNHNS and SASEGT. This CDR3 comprises 18 residues. DNA of the CDR3: TGTGCCAGCAGTGGCAACCCGTGGGGACAGGGGAGCAATCAGCCCCAGCATTTT. Translated: CASSGNPWGQGSNQPQHF.

The J gene is TRBJ1-2, the V gene TRBV7-9; D might be TRBD1 (5 bases). The CDR3 sequence is 15 residues long. Germline V CDR1 and CDR2: SEHNR, FQNEAQ (reference sequence). Trimming removed 7 bases from V and 8 bases from J, with 23 bases in between. The CDR3 spells CASTLDQGRTRGYTF. CDR3 in DNA: TGTGCCAGCACCCTCGACCAGGGCCGCACTAGGGGCTACACCTTC.

The J gene is TRBJ2-3, the V gene TRBV18; D is uncertain. The CDR3 length is 14 residues. The V end lost 0 bases, the J end lost 7 bases, and 11 bases lay between the germline ends. The germline CDR1 and CDR2 sequences are KGHSH and LQKENI. The chain's CDR3 is CASSPPYSRNTQYF. CDR3 DNA sequence: TGTGCCAGCTCACCACCGTACAGCCGAAATACGCAGTATTTT.

V usage is TRBV5-8 and J usage is TRBJ2-3, with a weak D call TRBD2 (6 bases). Trimming pared 1 base from V and 0 bases from J, leaving 15 bases between. The CDR3 consists of 17 residues. The germline gives CDR1 SGHTS, CDR2 YDEGEE. CDR3 residues: CASSLHQAGSSTDTQYF. The CDR3 DNA follows: TGTGCCAGCAGCTTGCACCAAGCGGGCTCTAGCACAGATACGCAGTATTTT.

V usage is TRBV5-1 and J usage is TRBJ1-4; D remains unclear. Germline values: CDR1 SGHRS, CDR2 YFSETQ. Trimming removed 4 bases from V and 7 bases from J, with 14 bases in between. This CDR3 contains 14 residues. The CDR3 DNA follows: TGCGCCAGCAGCGTAATGGGAAGAGGTGAAAAACTGTTTTTT. This codes for CASSVMGRGEKLFF.

The chain couples TRBV7-2 to TRBJ2-5; D is perhaps TRBD2 (6 bases). The CDR3 totals 14 residues. Germline-derived CDR1 and CDR2 are SGHTA and FQGNSA. V lost 7 bases and J lost 13, with 25 bases in between. As DNA, the CDR3 is TGTGCCAGCACCCAAGCGGGTGCAGTGGGCACGGGGTACTTC. Amino acids: CASTQAGAVGTGYF. The whole variable domain, remainder taken from reference TRBV7-2 and TRBJ2-5, is GAGVSQSPSNKVTEKGKDVELRCDPISGHTALYWYRQSLGQGLEFLIYFQGNSAPDKSGLPSDRFSAERTGGSVSTLTIQRTQQEDSAVYLCASTQAGAVGTGYFGPGTRLLVL.

The genes are TRBV25-1 and TRBJ2-7; TRBD2 might be the D (7 bases). V lost 4 bases to trimming and J lost 3 bases, with 16 bases between them. Looked up from germline, CDR1 is MGHDK and CDR2 is SYGVNS. There are 15 residues in the CDR3. The CDR3 loop reads CASSARAGQSYEQYF. The CDR3 DNA is TGTGCCAGCAGTGCCAGAGCGGGACAAAGCTACGAGCAGTACTTC.

This chain uses TRBV11-2 with TRBJ2-1; 7 positions agree with TRBD2. The length of the CDR3 is 16 residues. V gave up 4 bases and J gave up 4 bases; unmatched junction bases: 10. The germline V gene encodes CDR1 SGHAT and CDR2 FQNNGV. The CDR3, as DNA: TGTGCCAGCAGCTCCCAACCGACTAGCAGGTACAATGAGCAGTTCTTC. Translation: CASSSQPTSRYNEQFF. The full variable domain, in which reference TRBV11-2 and TRBJ2-1 provide the parts outside the CDR3, is EAGVAQSPRYKIIEKRQSVAFWCNPISGHATLYWYQQILGQGPKLLIQFQNNGVVDDSQLPKDRFSAERLKGVDSTLKIQPAKLEDSAVYLCASSSQPTSRYNEQFFGPGTRLTVL.

This clone has just one count. V and J are TRBV4-2 and TRBJ1-2, with 9 bases identical to TRBD1. CDR1 is LGHNA and CDR2 is YNFKEQ in the germline V gene. The CDR3 extends over 15 amino acids. The ends lost 0 bases at V and 5 bases at J; junction bases unmatched: 4. The DNA for the CDR3 is TGTGCCAGCAGCCAAGATTGGGGGACAGGGTATGGCTACACCTTC. Encoded protein: CASSQDWGTGYGYTF.

This chain connects TRBV5-1 to TRBJ2-7; D is unclear. The CDR3 has 11 amino acids. Per germline, CDR1 SGHRS and CDR2 YFSETQ. V was trimmed by 4 bases and J by 2 bases, leaving 4 bases between them. The CDR3 bases are TGCGCCAGCAGCCACGCCTACGAGCAGTACTTC. Translation: CASSHAYEQYF.

The chain joins TRBV5-1 to TRBJ1-2; 8 bases fit TRBD1. Trimming removed 0 bases from V and 1 base from J; junction bases left unmatched: 11. In germline, CDR1 is SGHRS, CDR2 YFSETQ. This CDR3 has 18 amino acids. In DNA, the CDR3 is TGCGCCAGCAGCTTGGAAGGGCAGGGGGCCGGCAATAACTATGGCTACACCTTC. Translation: CASSLEGQGAGNNYGYTF.

The genes are TRBV6-6 and TRBJ2-3; D perhaps matches TRBD2 (6 bases). This CDR3 is built from 13 residues. V gave up 6 bases and J gave up 2 bases, with 9 bases separating them. Germline assignment: CDR1 MNHNY and CDR2 SVGAGI (reference sequence). CDR3 sequence (DNA): TGTGCCAGCAGACGGGACTTCACAGATACGCAGTATTTT. It encodes CASRRDFTDTQYF.

The table lists this clone with a few counts. As DNA, the CDR3 is TGTGCCAGAAGCCCTGGACAGCGGGGTATAATTCGCTATGGCTACACCTTC. Residues: CARSPGQRGIIRYGYTF. The rearrangement links TRBV5-3 to TRBJ1-2, with D possibly being TRBD1 (6 bases). TRBV5-3 is designated an ORF whose function remains uncertain. V lost 4 bases, J lost 4 bases, and 23 bases lay in between. This CDR3 region has 17 residues.

This clone is a singleton in its sample. The gene calls are TRBV6-5 and TRBJ2-2, with a possible D match to TRBD1 (6 bases). Deletions cut 2 bases from V and 7 bases from J, with 11 bases between. CDR3 length: 14 amino acids. In germline, CDR1 is MNHEY, CDR2 SVGAGI. The CDR3 sequence is CASSYAPGVGELFF. The CDR3 DNA is TGTGCCAGCAGTTACGCACCAGGGGTCGGGGAGCTGTTTTTT.

The chain joins TRBV7-6 to TRBJ2-1; 9 nucleotides line up with TRBD2. Per the germline V gene, CDR1 is SGHVS and CDR2 is FNYEAQ. The ends lost 3 bases at V and 8 bases at J; junction bases unmatched: 8. The CDR3 is 15 residues long. The CDR3 protein is CASSLAGGPLDEQFF. The CDR3 nucleotides read TGTGCCAGCAGCTTGGCGGGGGGGCCTCTGGATGAGCAGTTCTTC.

The chain employs TRBV6-4 and TRBJ2-7; 10 bases agree with TRBD1. Germline V gives CDR1 MRHNA, CDR2 SNTAGT. This CDR3 contains 13 residues. J lost 6 bases, V lost 8 bases, and 7 bases had no gene match. CDR3 sequence (DNA): TGTGCCAGCCCGGGACAGGGGCCCCGCGAGCAGTACTTC. The encoded protein is CASPGQGPREQYF.

The J gene is TRBJ2-7, the V gene TRBV19; 7 positions agree with TRBD1. V lost 7 bases to trimming and J lost 1 base; unmatched junction nucleotides: 7. Germline loops: CDR1 LNHDA, CDR2 SQIVND (reference sequence). This CDR3 comprises 14 residues. CDR3 loop: CASTPRTGSYEQYF. The CDR3, as DNA: TGTGCCAGTACCCCGAGGACAGGATCCTACGAGCAGTACTTC.

The chain combines TRBV27 with TRBJ2-7; 9 nucleotides align to TRBD1. Germline values: CDR1 MNHEY, CDR2 SMNVEV (reference sequence). Unmatched junction bases numbered 5, after V lost 3 bases and J lost 2 bases. The CDR3 is 15 amino acids. The CDR3 here is CASSFLGQGPYEQYF. Written as DNA, the CDR3 is TGTGCCAGCAGTTTTTTGGGACAGGGACCCTACGAGCAGTACTTC.

In this sample, this clone turned up once. The V call is TRBV7-9, the J call TRBJ2-5; either TRBD1 or TRBD2 may fit D (5 bases each). The CDR3 has 14 amino acids. CDR1 is SEHNR, CDR2 FQNEAQ, per germline (reference sequence). V dropped 5 bases and J dropped 4 bases, with 14 bases sitting between them. The CDR3 reads CASSLRVGGETQYF. The DNA for the CDR3 is TGTGCCAGCAGCCTGAGGGTTGGGGGAGAGACCCAGTACTTC. The full variable domain, rest sourced from reference TRBV7-9 and TRBJ2-5, is DTGVSQNPRHKITKRGQNVTFRCDPISEHNRLYWYRQTLGQGPEFLTYFQNEAQLEKSRLLSDRFSAERPKGSFSTLEIQRTEQGDSAMYLCASSLRVGGETQYFGPGTRLLVL.

The chain carries TRBV30 and TRBJ1-6, with 9 bases lining up with TRBD1. The CDR3 extends over 16 amino acids. CDR1 is GTSNPN and CDR2 is SVGIG in the germline V gene (reference sequence). V shed 3 bases, J shed 7 bases, and the junction held 10 bases outside the gene matches. CDR3 region: CAWRGQGSSANSPLHF. The DNA for the CDR3 is TGTGCCTGGAGGGGACAGGGTTCCTCCGCGAATTCACCCCTCCACTTT.

This CDR3 reads CASSLGQGGATTGELFF. DNA for the CDR3: TGCGCCAGCAGCTTGGGGCAGGGTGGCGCCACCACCGGGGAGCTGTTTTTT. The chain carries TRBV5-1 and TRBJ2-2; a possible D gene is TRBD1 (5 bases). Trimming left V 0 bases short and J 4 bases short, with 16 bases between. Germline CDR1 is SGHRS and CDR2 is YFSETQ. CDR3 length: 17 amino acids.

The chain has TRBV7-9 and TRBJ2-3; 13 nucleotides align to TRBD2. The CDR3 extends over 17 amino acids. V gave up 5 bases and J gave up 2 bases; unmatched junction bases: 7. Germline V gene data show CDR1 as SEHNR and CDR2 as FQNEAQ (reference sequence). This chain's CDR3 is CASSLRLAGGLTDTQYF. CDR3 nucleotides: TGTGCCAGCAGCCTCCGACTAGCGGGGGGACTCACAGATACGCAGTATTTT.

The chain uses TRBV5-1 and TRBJ1-6, with 9 bases aligning to TRBD1. The CDR3 loop spans 14 amino acids. The trim removed 4 bases at V and 5 bases at J, leaving 1 base unmatched. Germline CDR1 is SGHRS and CDR2 is YFSETQ. Written as DNA, the CDR3 is TGCGCCAGCAGCCGGACAGGGGATAATTCACCCCTCCACTTT. Translating it yields CASSRTGDNSPLHF.

As DNA, the CDR3 is TGCGCCAGCAGCCGGGGCCCGGGTGGTACCGATGAGCAGTTCTTC. It is translated as CASSRGPGGTDEQFF. The chain links TRBV5-1 to TRBJ2-1; perhaps D is TRBD1 or TRBD2 (5 bases each). Trimming removed 4 bases at V and 8 bases at J, with 19 bases between. CDR1 and CDR2 from the germline V gene are SGHRS and YFSETQ. CDR3 length: 15 residues.